This TCR beta chain was captured in a study of control samples from healthy donors and cancer patients. The CDR3 runs 15 residues. V gave up 3 bases and J gave up 8 bases, with 14 bases separating them. CDR1 is KGHSH, CDR2 LQKENI, per germline. TCRdb keeps only in-frame clones here, not all; method: immunoSEQ multiplex PCR. The table includes 150,000 to 200,000 clones, 75% to 95% detected once. The material sequenced was blood. The chain joins TRBV18 to TRBJ1-6, with D perhaps TRBD1 (6 bases). The receptor comes from a woman younger than 45 in good health. The CDR3 here is CASSPAHRADSPLHF. CDR3 sequence (DNA): TGTGCCAGCTCACCGGCTCACAGGGCGGATTCACCCCTCCACTTT. Full variable domain (missing parts from reference TRBV18 and TRBJ1-6): NAGVMQNPRHLVRRRGQEARLRCSPMKGHSHVYWYRQLPEEGLKFMVYLQKENIIDESGMPKERFSAEFPKEGPSILRIQQVVRGDSAAYFCASSPAHRADSPLHFGNGTRLTVT.